These 27 T cell receptor beta chains were sequenced from one sample in a study of cytomegalovirus exposure and HLA in healthy donors (dated by TCRdb to 2017 to 2019). The library was obtained by the immunoSEQ multiplex PCR assay. For the multiplex PCR, a mixture combining 60 forward primers for TCR Vbeta segments and 13 reverse primers for TCR Jbeta segments was used. TCRdb retrieved this table from immuneACCESS and kept in-frame rearrangements only. Not all clones are present; in checked studies, unresolved V genes account for under half, and no reason is known for the remainder. In all, the sample holds about 190,000 clones, and 86% of those were seen once. 0.25% to 0.4% of the sample lies in the top ten. Source material: PBMCs. The receptors originated from a woman aged 30 to 39 in good health and CMV-seronegative.

This CDR3 reads CASRGILANEQFF. The CDR3 DNA follows: TGCGCCAGCAGGGGAATTCTAGCCAATGAGCAGTTCTTC. This chain links TRBV4-1 with TRBJ2-1, with a weak D call TRBD2 (5 bases). The germline V gene encodes CDR1 MGHRA and CDR2 YSYEKL. The CDR3 has 13 amino acids. Between the trimmed V and J ends, which lost 6 bases and 6 bases, there was a span of 12 bases.

The rearrangement links TRBV4-2 to TRBJ2-7, with 9 bases lining up with TRBD2. J lost 3 bases, V lost 2 bases, and 5 bases had no gene match. CDR1 and CDR2 from the germline V gene are LGHNA and YNFKEQ. This CDR3 region has 15 residues. CDR3 sequence reads: CASSQNPRGGYEQYF. CDR3 nucleotide sequence: TGTGCCAGCAGCCAAAATCCGCGGGGGGGCTACGAGCAGTACTTC.

This rearrangement joins TRBV5-1 to TRBJ2-1, with TRBD2 identical over 9 bases. V was clipped by 2 bases and J by 5 bases; unmatched bases: 5. CDR3 length: 15 amino acids. Germline CDR1 SGHRS, CDR2 YFSETQ. The CDR3 loop is CASSLSGRTHNEQFF. CDR3 nucleotide sequence: TGCGCCAGCAGCTTAAGCGGGAGGACCCACAATGAGCAGTTCTTC.

V gene TRBV7-2 combines with J gene TRBJ2-7; no reliable D call. V lost 6 bases to trimming and J lost 3 bases, with 18 bases between them. There are 15 residues in the CDR3. Germline V CDR1 and CDR2: SGHTA, FQGNSA. CDR3 loop: CASSPSPPRVYEQYF. CDR3 DNA sequence: TGTGCCAGCAGTCCTTCCCCTCCCCGGGTCTACGAGCAGTACTTC.

In nucleotides, the CDR3 is TGTGCCAGCAGCTTAGGAGACCTAGGGGGGCAGTTCTTC. Amino acid sequence: CASSLGDLGGQFF. The chain joins TRBV11-3 to TRBJ2-1, with a possible D match to TRBD1 (6 bases). The V end was cut by 1 base, the J end by 12 bases, with 13 bases between. Germline V CDR1 and CDR2: SGHNT, YENEEA. CDR3 length: 13 amino acids.

The chain links TRBV5-1 to TRBJ2-1; possible D gene TRBD1, 6 bases. Between the trimmed V and J ends, which lost 4 bases and 9 bases, there was a span of 17 bases. In germline, CDR1 is SGHRS, CDR2 YFSETQ. This CDR3 region has 14 residues. As DNA, the CDR3 is TGCGCCAGCAGCCCGGGGACACCCTCGGGTGAGCAGTTCTTC. Translation: CASSPGTPSGEQFF.

The rearrangement joins TRBV28 to TRBJ1-4; D may be TRBD1 (6 bases). The CDR3 contains 16 residues. Germline loops: CDR1 MDHEN, CDR2 SYDVKM. Trimming took off 3 bases at V and 3 bases at J, with 14 bases between the two ends. In DNA form, the CDR3 reads TGTGCCAGCAGTTTGGCAGGGGAAAGAGCTAATGAAAAACTGTTTTTT. Residues: CASSLAGERANEKLFF. The full variable domain, completed using reference TRBV28 and TRBJ1-4, is DVKVTQSSRYLVKRTGEKVFLECVQDMDHENMFWYRQDPGLGLRLIYFSYDVKMKEKGDIPEGYSVSREKKERFSLILESASTNQTSMYLCASSLAGERANEKLFFGSGTQLSVL.

V usage is TRBV7-2 and J usage is TRBJ2-3, with D perhaps matching TRBD2 (6 bases). Trimming took off 4 bases at V and 6 bases at J, with 17 bases between the two ends. The CDR3 length is 15 residues. Per the germline V gene, CDR1 is SGHTA and CDR2 is FQGNSA. The DNA of the CDR3 is TGTGCCAGCAGCTCCCGACTAGGATGGAGTGATACGCAGTATTTT. Residues: CASSSRLGWSDTQYF.

The chain carries TRBV5-6 and TRBJ2-5; D might be TRBD2 (6 bases). Germline V CDR1 and CDR2: SGHDT, YYEEEE. V lost 1 base to trimming and J lost 5 bases, with 12 bases between them. This CDR3 comprises 14 residues. The CDR3 protein is CASSLLGGWETQYF. In nucleotides, the CDR3 is TGTGCCAGCAGCTTGCTGGGGGGATGGGAGACCCAGTACTTC.

This clone appeared a few times. The chain recombines TRBV19 with TRBJ2-2; D perhaps matches TRBD2 (5 bases). V lost 3 bases to trimming and J lost 5 bases, with 10 bases between them. This CDR3 contains 14 residues. Germline V gene lookup returns CDR1 LNHDA and CDR2 SQIVND (reference sequence). As DNA, the CDR3 is TGTGCCAGTAGTATGAGCGGAGTAACCGGGGAGCTGTTTTTT. As protein: CASSMSGVTGELFF.

This sequence joins TRBV7-8 and TRBJ2-7; D possibly corresponds to TRBD1 (6 bases). The length of the CDR3 is 15 residues. CDR1 and CDR2 from the germline V gene are SGHVS and FQNEAQ. The V and J ends lost 5 bases and 2 bases respectively, with 16 bases between them. As DNA, the CDR3 is TGTGCCAGCAGCAGAGACAGGCCCCACGCCTACGAGCAGTACTTC. This encodes CASSRDRPHAYEQYF. Full variable domain (remainder filled in from reference TRBV7-8 and TRBJ2-7): GAGVSQSPRYKVAKRGQDVALRCDPISGHVSLFWYQQALGQGPEFLTYFQNEAQLDKSGLPSDRFFAERPEGSVSTLKIQRTQQEDSAVYLCASSRDRPHAYEQYFGPGTRLTVT.

V is TRBV5-6 and J is TRBJ2-5, with D possibly being TRBD1 (7 bases). V was trimmed by 6 bases and J by 5 bases, leaving 14 bases between them. Per germline, CDR1 SGHDT and CDR2 YYEEEE. This CDR3 is built from 13 residues. CDR3 coding DNA: TGTGCCAGCAAGTTCAGGGGGAGGGAGACCCAGTACTTC. It yields the protein CASKFRGRETQYF.

The CDR3 protein is CASSYSIGAGREKLFF. The DNA for the CDR3 is TGTGCCAGCAGTTACTCGATTGGGGCAGGGAGGGAAAAACTGTTTTTT. The V call is TRBV6-5, the J call TRBJ1-4; TRBD1 is a possible D gene (5 bases). Deletions cut 0 bases from V and 8 bases from J, with 16 bases between. Germline V CDR1 and CDR2: MNHEY, SVGAGI. The CDR3 runs 16 residues.

This chain joins TRBV11-2 and TRBJ2-1; 10 bases match TRBD1. This CDR3 is built from 15 residues. The V gene's germline CDR1 is SGHAT and CDR2 FQNNGV. V lost 3 bases, J lost 8 bases, and 7 bases stayed unmatched. CDR3 in amino acids: CASSFPGTGVYEQFF. In DNA, the CDR3 is TGTGCCAGCAGCTTCCCCGGGACAGGGGTTTATGAGCAGTTCTTC.

The V and J genes are TRBV28 and TRBJ2-3; TRBD1 matches 7 bases. The ends lost 5 bases at V and 0 bases at J; junction bases unmatched: 11. The CDR3 has 17 residues. CDR1 is MDHEN and CDR2 is SYDVKM in the germline V gene. DNA of the CDR3: TGTGCCAGCAGTCCCCGCCGGGACAGCTCTAGCACAGATACGCAGTATTTT. Protein product: CASSPRRDSSSTDTQYF.

The chain has TRBV6-5 and TRBJ2-5; 10 bases line up with TRBD1. Looked up from germline, CDR1 is MNHEY and CDR2 is SVGAGI. The CDR3 length is 16 residues. The ends lost 4 bases at V and 4 bases at J; junction bases unmatched: 9. The CDR3 DNA reads TGTGCCAGCAGTTCCCGTCTCGGGACAGGGGTAGAGACCCAGTACTTC. Amino acids: CASSSRLGTGVETQYF.

The rearrangement uses TRBV4-1 and TRBJ1-2, with D unresolved. The CDR3 sequence is 15 residues long. CDR1 and CDR2 (germline): MGHRA, YSYEKL. V was trimmed by 2 bases and J by 4 bases, leaving 14 bases between them. The CDR3: CASSQYPGLGYGYTF. CDR3 bases: TGCGCCAGCAGCCAATATCCAGGCTTGGGCTATGGCTACACCTTC.

The rearrangement uses TRBV6-5 and TRBJ2-1; TRBD2 is a possible D gene (5 bases). Deletions cut 6 bases from V and 6 bases from J, with 12 bases between. Looked up from germline, CDR1 is MNHEY and CDR2 is SVGAGI. This CDR3 region has 13 residues. CDR3 protein: CASRFLAPNEQFF. DNA for the CDR3: TGTGCCAGCAGATTTCTAGCCCCCAATGAGCAGTTCTTC.

The chain carries TRBV30 and TRBJ1-2, with TRBD1 identical over 7 bases. Germline loops: CDR1 GTSNPN, CDR2 SVGIG (reference sequence). The CDR3 length is 13 residues. Trimming took 7 bases from V and 4 from J; bases not matched to a gene: 9. The CDR3 reads CASLKGDSYGYTF. The CDR3 region has the DNA TGTGCCTCCTTAAAGGGGGACAGCTATGGCTACACCTTC.

The CDR3: CASSPTQGTSYEQYF. CDR3 DNA: TGTGCCAGCAGCCCCACCCAGGGAACCTCCTACGAGCAGTACTTC. The J gene is TRBJ2-7, the V gene TRBV7-2; D is possibly TRBD1 (5 bases). The CDR3 consists of 15 residues. V lost 5 bases, J lost 0 bases, and 14 bases lay in between. Germline lookup yields CDR1 SGHTA and CDR2 FQGNSA.

In DNA form, the CDR3 reads TGCGCCAGCAGCTTGGCTACTGTCTCCTACAATGAGCAGTTCTTC. This sequence encodes CASSLATVSYNEQFF. V and J are TRBV5-1 and TRBJ2-1, with D hard to call. The V and J ends lost 0 bases and 0 bases respectively, with 7 bases between them. CDR3 length: 15 residues. The germline CDR1 and CDR2 sequences are SGHRS and YFSETQ.

Note on this clone: An end of the junction does not agree with germline; a read error may underlie this. The rearrangement joins TRBV7-7 to TRBJ2-5; 9 bases align to TRBD1. CDR3 size: 14 residues. Germline V gene sequence: CDR1 SSHAT, CDR2 FNYEAQ (reference sequence). The CDR3 reads CASSLGTGKETQYF. The CDR3 nucleotides read TGTGCTAGCAGCTTAGGGACAGGGAAAGAGACCCAGTACTTC.

The V call is TRBV18, the J call TRBJ2-3; D is undetermined. The CDR3 is made up of 14 amino acids. Germline-derived CDR1 and CDR2 are KGHSH and LQKENI. The V gene lost 4 bases and the J gene lost 0 bases, with 8 bases spanning the gap. The CDR3 DNA reads as TGTGCCAGCTCACTCTCTTCGAGCACAGATACGCAGTATTTT. Protein sequence: CASSLSSSTDTQYF.

This chain links TRBV10-2 with TRBJ2-3; 11 bases are shared with TRBD2. V shed 7 bases, J shed 4 bases, and the junction held 7 bases outside the gene matches. The CDR3 has 15 residues. CDR1 is WSHSY, CDR2 SAAADI, per germline. The CDR3: CASTLAGGIADTQYF. The CDR3 nucleotides are TGCGCCAGCACTCTAGCGGGAGGAATCGCAGATACGCAGTATTTT.

This chain links TRBV28 with TRBJ1-5, with D possibly matching TRBD1 (5 bases). CDR1 and CDR2 (germline): MDHEN, SYDVKM. Trimming left V 5 bases short and J 7 bases short, with 21 bases between. CDR3 size: 16 residues. The CDR3 nucleotides are TGTGCCAGCAGTCCGCCGGGGGGTGTTTCGAAGCAGCCCCAGCATTTT. Its translation is CASSPPGGVSKQPQHF.

The V and J genes are TRBV5-1 and TRBJ1-4, with a weak D call TRBD1 (6 bases). Trimming took 0 bases from V and 0 from J, leaving 9 bases between them. This CDR3 has 16 amino acids. Germline CDR1 reads SGHRS; CDR2 reads YFSETQ. The CDR3 sequence: CASSLVGQTTNEKLFF. The CDR3, as DNA: TGCGCCAGCAGCTTGGTAGGACAGACAACTAATGAAAAACTGTTTTTT.

The rearrangement links TRBV4-1 to TRBJ2-1, with TRBD2 matching over 13 bases. The germline V gene encodes CDR1 MGHRA and CDR2 YSYEKL. V dropped 6 bases and J dropped 5; count of bases not matched to a gene: 4. This CDR3 contains 15 residues. CDR3 loop: CASRPGLAGNNEQFF. In nucleotides, the CDR3 is TGCGCCAGCAGACCGGGACTAGCGGGGAACAATGAGCAGTTCTTC.